Below are 8 T cell receptor beta chains sequenced from a single sample in a study of shared clonotypes between healthy human individuals. The method was immunoSEQ multiplex PCR; TCRdb's version includes in-frame clones alone and lacks a portion of them. This table has more than 2 million clones, 90% to 95% appearing once. Naive CD8 cells were CD45RO-negative, positively selected for CCR7, excluding terminally differentiated effector memory CD45RA+ cells. Sample: naive CD8+ T cells from PBMCs. These TCRs come from a young man in good health. Some clones in this sample may be carry-over from other donors' samples.

This chain links TRBV10-1 with TRBJ1-1; 11 nucleotides line up with TRBD1. CDR1 is WNHNN and CDR2 is SYGVQD in the germline V gene (reference sequence). The CDR3 runs to 13 residues. V trimming: 6 bases; J trimming: 7 bases; junction bases outside the gene matches: 4. For the CDR3, the DNA is TGCGCCAGCAGCGCTGGGACAGGGGGTGAAGCTTTCTTT. Residues: CASSAGTGGEAFF.

The gene calls are TRBV12-5 and TRBJ2-1; 14 bases align to TRBD2. V gave up 1 base and J gave up 9 bases; unmatched junction bases: 2. Germline-derived CDR1 and CDR2 are LGHNT and FRNRAP. The CDR3 has 15 amino acids. The chain's CDR3 is CASGLGTSGRIEQFF. In DNA form, the CDR3 reads TGTGCTAGTGGTTTGGGGACTAGCGGGAGGATTGAGCAGTTCTTC.

The chain couples TRBV30 to TRBJ1-1; D is possibly TRBD1 (5 bases). Deletions cut 1 base from V and 10 bases from J, with 13 bases between. The CDR3 extends over 12 amino acids. Germline CDR1 and CDR2: GTSNPN and SVGIG (reference sequence). CDR3 region: CAWSAGYGGAFF. Here the CDR3 DNA reads TGTGCCTGGAGTGCCGGTTATGGGGGAGCTTTCTTT.

As to this clone: The same CDR3 can be traced to other DNA sequences in this sample. The chain recombines TRBV11-2 with TRBJ1-4, with D unresolved. Trimming shortened V by 1 base and J by 8 bases, and 5 bases separated the two germline ends. The length of the CDR3 is 12 residues. Germline V CDR1 and CDR2: SGHAT, FQNNGV. The CDR3 DNA reads TGTGCCAGCAGCTTAGGGTGGGAAAAACTGTTTTTT. It is translated as CASSLGWEKLFF.

The chain recombines TRBV5-1 with TRBJ1-1; D perhaps matches TRBD1 (6 bases). Germline CDR1 is SGHRS and CDR2 is YFSETQ. The ends were cut back, 4 bases at V and 2 bases at J, with 15 bases in the middle. The CDR3 runs to 15 residues. The CDR3 DNA follows: TGCGCCAGCAGCACCGCCGGGGGGCGCAACACTGAAGCTTTCTTT. Its translation: CASSTAGGRNTEAFF.

The gene calls are TRBV9 and TRBJ2-1; 8 nucleotides match TRBD2. The germline V gene encodes CDR1 SGDLS and CDR2 YYNGEE. This CDR3 has 16 amino acids. The V gene end was trimmed by 0 bases and the J gene end by 4 bases; junction bases not matched to a gene: 6. The CDR3 region has the DNA TGTGCCAGCAGCGTAGTCCCACTAGCGGTTTACAATGAGCAGTTCTTC. Translating gives CASSVVPLAVYNEQFF.

Written as DNA, the CDR3 is TGCGCCACGCAGGCCGGGACAGGGGCCTACGAGCAGTACTTC. Encoded protein: CATQAGTGAYEQYF. This chain uses TRBV5-1 with TRBJ2-7, with TRBD1 matching over 10 bases. V shed 9 bases, J shed 2 bases, and the junction held 8 bases outside the gene matches. Per the germline V gene, CDR1 is SGHRS and CDR2 is YFSETQ. CDR3 length: 14 residues.

The J gene is TRBJ2-7, the V gene TRBV2, with 12 bases fitting TRBD2. The CDR3 is 15 amino acids. V dropped 6 bases and J dropped 6; count of bases not matched to a gene: 9. CDR1 is SNHLY, CDR2 FYNNEI, per germline. CDR3 coding DNA: TGTGCCAGCAGCGCCCCTAGCGGGAGGGTAGGCGAGCAGTACTTC. Residues: CASSAPSGRVGEQYF.